This T cell receptor (beta chain) is from a study of Graves' ophthalmopathy and Graves' hyperthyroidism. Study outcomes and limitations: Most expanded clonotypes from thyroid (those above 0.001 frequency) were also found in blood.

V was shortened by 2 bases and J by 9 bases, with 14 bases between the two germline ends. CDR1 is KGHSH, CDR2 LQKENI, per germline. The CDR3 loop spans 14 amino acids. TCR beta CDR3 regions were amplified from RNA transcripts. The first round was an RT-PCR with HTBI primers, and the second round was a multiplex PCR. One entry per CDR3 protein results from TCRdb running MiXCR on the multiplex PCR reads. The sample includes 1 million to 1.3 million distinct CDR3 sequences, about 38% of them seen just once. This clonotype showed up just a few times. Its antigen is as yet unknown. The TCR sequence derives from an adult man with Graves' hyperthyroidism. V is TRBV18 and J is TRBJ1-5; D is undetermined. The sample taken for sequencing was peripheral blood or thyroid tissue (not recorded which). The CDR3 loop is CASSPESATGPQHF. The CDR3, as DNA: TGTGCCAGCTCACCAGAGTCAGCGACCGGGCCCCAGCATTTT.